This T cell receptor (beta chain) was identified in a study of blood T cell repertoires in COVID-19. The CDR3 runs 14 residues. The ends lost 4 bases at V and 4 bases at J; junction bases unmatched: 4. The germline gives CDR1 WNHNN, CDR2 SYGVQD (reference sequence). How the authors handled the data: By means of reference gene primer amplification, nucleated cell counts were estimated. The repertoire was sequenced with immunoSEQ multiplex PCR; TCRdb's copy has only in-frame clones and lacks some. Clonal size and the V and J genes are those of that table, whereas D and trimming came from the DNA. The sample includes some 370,000 clones, more than 70% of them seen just once.

Sequenced: peripheral blood. The rearrangement joins TRBV10-1 to TRBJ2-1, with TRBD2 matching 7 bases. The source is a woman in her 30s with COVID-19, enrolled during active disease. The CDR3 bases are TGCGCCAGCAGTGGGGCTAGCGGATACAATGAGCAGTTCTTC. It specifies CASSGASGYNEQFF.